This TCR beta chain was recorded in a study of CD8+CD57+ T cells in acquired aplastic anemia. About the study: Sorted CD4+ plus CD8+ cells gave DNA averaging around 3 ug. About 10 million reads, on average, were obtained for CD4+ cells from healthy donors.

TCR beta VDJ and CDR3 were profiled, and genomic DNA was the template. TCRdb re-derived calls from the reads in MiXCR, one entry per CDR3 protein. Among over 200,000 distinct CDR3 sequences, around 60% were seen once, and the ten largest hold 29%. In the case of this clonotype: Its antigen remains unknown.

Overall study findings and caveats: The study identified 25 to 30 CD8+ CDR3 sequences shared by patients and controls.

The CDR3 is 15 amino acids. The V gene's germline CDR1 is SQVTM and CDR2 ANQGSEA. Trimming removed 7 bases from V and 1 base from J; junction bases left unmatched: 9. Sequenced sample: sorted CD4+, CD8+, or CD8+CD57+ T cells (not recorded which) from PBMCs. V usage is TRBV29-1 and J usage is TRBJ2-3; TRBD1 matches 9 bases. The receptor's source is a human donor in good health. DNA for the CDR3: TGCAGCGCTCCGACCCGGGACAGGGGCACAGATACGCAGTATTTT. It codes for CSAPTRDRGTDTQYF.